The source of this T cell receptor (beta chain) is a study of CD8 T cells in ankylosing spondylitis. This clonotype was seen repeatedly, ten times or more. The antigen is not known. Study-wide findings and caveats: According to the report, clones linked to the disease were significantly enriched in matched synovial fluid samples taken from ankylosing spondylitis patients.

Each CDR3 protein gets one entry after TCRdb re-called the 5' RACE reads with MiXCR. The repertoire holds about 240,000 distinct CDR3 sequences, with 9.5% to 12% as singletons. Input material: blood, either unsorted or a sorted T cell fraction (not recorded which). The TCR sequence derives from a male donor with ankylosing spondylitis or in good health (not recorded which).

CDR3 DNA sequence: TGTGCCATCAGTGAGTCTAGCGGCTCCTACAATGAGCAGTTCTTC. Residues: CAISESSGSYNEQFF. The chain is built from TRBV10-3 and TRBJ2-1; a possible D gene is TRBD2 (6 bases). Per the germline V gene, CDR1 is ENHRY and CDR2 is SYGVKD. The V end lost 0 bases, the J end lost 0 bases, and 6 bases lay between the germline ends. This CDR3 contains 15 residues.